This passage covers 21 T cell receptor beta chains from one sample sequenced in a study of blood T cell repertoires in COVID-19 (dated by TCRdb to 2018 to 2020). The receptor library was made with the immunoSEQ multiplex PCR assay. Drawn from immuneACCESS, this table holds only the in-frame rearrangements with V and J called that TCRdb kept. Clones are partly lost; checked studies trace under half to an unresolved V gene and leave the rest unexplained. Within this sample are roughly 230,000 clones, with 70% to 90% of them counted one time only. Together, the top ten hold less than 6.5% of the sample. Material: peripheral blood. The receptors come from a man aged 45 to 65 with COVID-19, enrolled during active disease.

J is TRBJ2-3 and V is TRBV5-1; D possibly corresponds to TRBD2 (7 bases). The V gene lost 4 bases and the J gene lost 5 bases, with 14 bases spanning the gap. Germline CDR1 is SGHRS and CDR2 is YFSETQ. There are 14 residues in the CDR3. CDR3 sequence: CASSPPGGLDTQYF. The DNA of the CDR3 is TGCGCCAGCAGCCCCCCGGGGGGCCTAGATACGCAGTATTTT. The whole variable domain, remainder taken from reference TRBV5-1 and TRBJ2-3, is KAGVTQTPRYLIKTRGQQVTLSCSPISGHRSVSWYQQTPGQGLQFLFEYFSETQRNKGNFPGRFSGRQFSNSRSEMNVSTLELGDSALYLCASSPPGGLDTQYFGPGTRLTVL.

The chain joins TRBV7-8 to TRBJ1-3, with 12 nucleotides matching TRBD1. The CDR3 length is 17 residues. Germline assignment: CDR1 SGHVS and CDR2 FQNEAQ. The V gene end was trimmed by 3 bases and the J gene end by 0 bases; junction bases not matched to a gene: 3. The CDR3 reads CASSFRDRGPSGNTIYF. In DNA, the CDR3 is TGTGCCAGCAGCTTCCGGGACAGGGGGCCCTCTGGAAACACCATATATTTT.

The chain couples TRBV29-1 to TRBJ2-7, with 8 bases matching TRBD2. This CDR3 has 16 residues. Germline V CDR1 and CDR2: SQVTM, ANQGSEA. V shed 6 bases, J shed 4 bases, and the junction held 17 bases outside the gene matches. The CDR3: CSVLPSGGSIGYEQYF. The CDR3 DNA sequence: TGCAGCGTGCTACCCAGCGGGGGCTCGATCGGGTACGAGCAGTACTTC.

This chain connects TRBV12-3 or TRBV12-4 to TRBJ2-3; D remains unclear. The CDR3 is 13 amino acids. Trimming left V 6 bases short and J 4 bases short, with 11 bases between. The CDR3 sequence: CASSPQKPDTQYF. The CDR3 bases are TGTGCCAGCAGCCCACAGAAACCAGATACGCAGTATTTT.

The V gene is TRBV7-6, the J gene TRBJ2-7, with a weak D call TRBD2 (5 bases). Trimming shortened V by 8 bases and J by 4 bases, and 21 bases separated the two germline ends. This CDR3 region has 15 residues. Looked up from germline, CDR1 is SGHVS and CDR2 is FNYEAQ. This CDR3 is CASSSEGNKLYEQYF. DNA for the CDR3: TGTGCCAGCTCCTCTGAGGGCAATAAGTTGTACGAGCAGTACTTC.

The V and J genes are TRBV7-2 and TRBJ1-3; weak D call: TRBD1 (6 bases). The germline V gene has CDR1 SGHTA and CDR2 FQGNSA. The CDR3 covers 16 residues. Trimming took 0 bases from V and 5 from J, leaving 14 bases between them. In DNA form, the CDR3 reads TGTGCCAGCAGCTTAGCAGGGAGACAGGACCGAAACACCATATATTTT. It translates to CASSLAGRQDRNTIYF.

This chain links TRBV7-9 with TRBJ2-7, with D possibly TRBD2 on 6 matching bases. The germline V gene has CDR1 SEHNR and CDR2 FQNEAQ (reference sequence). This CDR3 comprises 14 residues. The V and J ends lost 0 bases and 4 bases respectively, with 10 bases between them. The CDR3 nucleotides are TGTGCCAGCAGCTTAGCGTGGGGGGATTACGAGCAGTACTTC. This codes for CASSLAWGDYEQYF.

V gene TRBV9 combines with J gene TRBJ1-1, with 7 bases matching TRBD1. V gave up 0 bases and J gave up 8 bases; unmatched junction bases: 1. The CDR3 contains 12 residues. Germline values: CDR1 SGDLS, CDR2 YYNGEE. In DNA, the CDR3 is TGTGCCAGCAGCGTAGGGGACAGAGAAGCTTTCTTT. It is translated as CASSVGDREAFF. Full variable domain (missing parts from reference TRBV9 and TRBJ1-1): DSGVTQTPKHLITATGQRVTLRCSPRSGDLSVYWYQQSLDQGLQFLIQYYNGEERAKGNILERFSAQQFPDLHSELNLSSLELGDSALYFCASSVGDREAFFGQGTRLTVV.

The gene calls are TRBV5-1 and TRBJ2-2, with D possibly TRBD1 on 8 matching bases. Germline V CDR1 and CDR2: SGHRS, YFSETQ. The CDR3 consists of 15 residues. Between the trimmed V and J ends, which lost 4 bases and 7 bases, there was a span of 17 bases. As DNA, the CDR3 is TGCGCCAGCAGCCGCGGACAGGGAGGGGTCGGGGAGCTGTTTTTT. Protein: CASSRGQGGVGELFF. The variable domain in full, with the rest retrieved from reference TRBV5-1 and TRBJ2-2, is KAGVTQTPRYLIKTRGQQVTLSCSPISGHRSVSWYQQTPGQGLQFLFEYFSETQRNKGNFPGRFSGRQFSNSRSEMNVSTLELGDSALYLCASSRGQGGVGELFFGEGSRLTVL.

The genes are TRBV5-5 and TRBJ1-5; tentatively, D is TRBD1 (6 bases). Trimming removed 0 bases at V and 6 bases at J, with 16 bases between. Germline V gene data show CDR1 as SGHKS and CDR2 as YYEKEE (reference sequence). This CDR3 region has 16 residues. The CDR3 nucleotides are TGTGCCAGCAGCTTGGGTCCAGGGGCGGAATCTCAGCCCCAGCATTTT. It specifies CASSLGPGAESQPQHF.

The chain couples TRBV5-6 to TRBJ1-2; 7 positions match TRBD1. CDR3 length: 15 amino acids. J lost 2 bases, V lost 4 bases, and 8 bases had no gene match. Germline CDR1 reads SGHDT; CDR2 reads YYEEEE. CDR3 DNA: TGTGCCAGCAGCCAAACTGCGGGACAGAACTATGGCTACACCTTC. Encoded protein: CASSQTAGQNYGYTF.

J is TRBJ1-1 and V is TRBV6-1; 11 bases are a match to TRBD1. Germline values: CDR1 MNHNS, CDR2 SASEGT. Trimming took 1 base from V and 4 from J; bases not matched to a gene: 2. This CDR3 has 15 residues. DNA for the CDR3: TGTGCCAGCAGTGAAGAAGGGACAGGGGGCACTGAAGCTTTCTTT. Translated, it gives CASSEEGTGGTEAFF.

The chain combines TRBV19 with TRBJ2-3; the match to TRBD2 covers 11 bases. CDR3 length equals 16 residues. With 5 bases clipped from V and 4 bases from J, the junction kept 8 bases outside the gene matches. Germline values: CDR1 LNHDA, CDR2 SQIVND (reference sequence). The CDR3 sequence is CASSRLLAGDSDTQYF. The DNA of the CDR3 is TGTGCCAGTAGTCGCCTACTAGCGGGGGATTCAGATACGCAGTATTTT.

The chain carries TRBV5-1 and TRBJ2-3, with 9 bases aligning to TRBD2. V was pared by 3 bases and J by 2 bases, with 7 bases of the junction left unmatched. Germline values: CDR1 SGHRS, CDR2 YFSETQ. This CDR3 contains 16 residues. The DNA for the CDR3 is TGCGCCAGCAGCTCGGGAGCGGGGGGACTCACAGATACGCAGTATTTT. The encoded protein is CASSSGAGGLTDTQYF.

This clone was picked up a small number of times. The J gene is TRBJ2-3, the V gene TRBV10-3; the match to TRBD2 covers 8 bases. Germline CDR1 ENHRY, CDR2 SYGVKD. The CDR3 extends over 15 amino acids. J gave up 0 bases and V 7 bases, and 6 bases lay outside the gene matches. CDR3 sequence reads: CAINSGGYSTDTQYF. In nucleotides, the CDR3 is TGTGCCATCAACAGCGGGGGATATAGCACAGATACGCAGTATTTT.

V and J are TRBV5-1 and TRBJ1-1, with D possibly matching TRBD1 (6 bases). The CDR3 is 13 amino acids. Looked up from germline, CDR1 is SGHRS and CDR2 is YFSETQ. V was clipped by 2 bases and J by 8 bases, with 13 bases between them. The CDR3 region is CASSFMDSDEAFF. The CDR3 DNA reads TGCGCCAGCAGCTTCATGGACAGCGACGAAGCTTTCTTT.

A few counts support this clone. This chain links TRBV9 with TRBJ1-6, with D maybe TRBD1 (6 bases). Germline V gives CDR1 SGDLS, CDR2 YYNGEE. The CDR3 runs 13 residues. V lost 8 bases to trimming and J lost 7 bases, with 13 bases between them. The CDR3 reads CASTRGINSPLHF. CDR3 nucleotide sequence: TGTGCCAGTACTAGGGGGATAAATTCACCCCTCCACTTT.

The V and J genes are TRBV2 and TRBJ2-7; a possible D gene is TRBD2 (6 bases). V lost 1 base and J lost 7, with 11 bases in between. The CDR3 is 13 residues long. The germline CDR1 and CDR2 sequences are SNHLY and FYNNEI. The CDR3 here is CASSEGGIGEQYF. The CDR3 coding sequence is TGTGCCAGCAGTGAAGGCGGGATAGGGGAGCAGTACTTC.

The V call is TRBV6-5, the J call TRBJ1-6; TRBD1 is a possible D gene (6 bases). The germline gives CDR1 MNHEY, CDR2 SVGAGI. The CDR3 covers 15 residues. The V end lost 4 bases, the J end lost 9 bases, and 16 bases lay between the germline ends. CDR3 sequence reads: CASSSRGGQGSPLHF. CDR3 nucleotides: TGTGCCAGCAGTTCCCGGGGGGGGCAAGGTTCACCCCTCCACTTT.

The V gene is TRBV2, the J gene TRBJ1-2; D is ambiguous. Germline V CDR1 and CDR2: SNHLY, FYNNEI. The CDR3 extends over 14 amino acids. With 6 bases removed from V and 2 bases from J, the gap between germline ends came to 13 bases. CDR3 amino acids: CASRLEVGNYGYTF. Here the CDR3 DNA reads TGTGCCAGCAGGTTGGAGGTCGGAAACTATGGCTACACCTTC. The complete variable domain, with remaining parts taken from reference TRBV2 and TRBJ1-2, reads EPEVTQTPSHQVTQMGQEVILRCVPISNHLYFYWYRQILGQKVEFLVSFYNNEISEKSEIFDDQFSVERPDGSNFTLKIRSTKLEDSAMYFCASRLEVGNYGYTFGSGTRLTVV.

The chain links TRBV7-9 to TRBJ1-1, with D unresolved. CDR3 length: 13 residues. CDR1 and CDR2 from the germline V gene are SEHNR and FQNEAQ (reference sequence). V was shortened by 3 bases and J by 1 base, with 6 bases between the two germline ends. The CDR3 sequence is CASSLSGNTEAFF. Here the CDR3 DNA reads TGTGCCAGCAGCTTGTCAGGGAACACTGAAGCTTTCTTT.